The 10 T cell receptor beta chains presented below share a single source sample, sequenced in a study of ipilimumab plus nivolumab after autologous stem cell transplantation. TCRdb keeps only in-frame clones here, not all; method: immunoSEQ multiplex PCR. The sample includes over 80,000 clones, 75% to 85% of them seen just once. Sequencing used PBMCs, obtained in a trial of ipilimumab plus nivolumab as post-transplant consolidation. The source of these receptors is a male donor with diffuse large B-cell lymphoma.

This rearrangement joins TRBV7-6 to TRBJ2-7, with 8 nucleotides matching TRBD2. Germline CDR1 SGHVS, CDR2 FNYEAQ. The length of the CDR3 is 17 residues. J gave up 6 bases and V 5 bases, and 18 bases lay outside the gene matches. The chain's CDR3 is CASSLLSGGAIRSEQYF. CDR3 coding DNA: TGTGCCAGCAGCCTACTCTCGGGGGGGGCCATTCGTTCCGAGCAGTACTTC.

The V and J genes are TRBV15 and TRBJ1-2; 9 bases line up with TRBD1. The germline gives CDR1 LNHNV, CDR2 YYDKDF (reference sequence). The CDR3 has 18 amino acids. The trim removed 2 bases at V and 2 bases at J, leaving 12 bases unmatched. CDR3 sequence: CATSRPSTGGFTNYGYTF. The CDR3 DNA reads TGTGCCACCAGCAGACCCTCGACAGGGGGTTTTACCAACTATGGCTACACCTTC.

The chain's CDR3 is CASSPRWAGYSEQYF. The CDR3 region has the DNA TGTGCCAGCAGCCCGCGGTGGGCGGGGTATAGCGAGCAGTACTTC. The chain joins TRBV7-8 to TRBJ2-7; the D gene is possibly TRBD2 (6 bases). The V and J ends lost 5 bases and 6 bases respectively, with 20 bases between them. Germline CDR1 reads SGHVS; CDR2 reads FQNEAQ. This CDR3 is built from 15 residues. Full variable domain (rest looked up from reference TRBV7-8 and TRBJ2-7): GAGVSQSPRYKVAKRGQDVALRCDPISGHVSLFWYQQALGQGPEFLTYFQNEAQLDKSGLPSDRFFAERPEGSVSTLKIQRTQQEDSAVYLCASSPRWAGYSEQYFGPGTRLTVT.

The chain carries TRBV7-9 and TRBJ2-7; TRBD1 or TRBD2 may be the D gene (5 bases each). Deletions cut 2 bases from V and 0 bases from J, with 17 bases between. The CDR3 runs 17 residues. Germline V gene sequence: CDR1 SEHNR, CDR2 FQNEAQ (reference sequence). CDR3 in amino acids: CASSLPDLRGGSYEQYF. CDR3 nucleotides: TGTGCCAGCAGCTTACCGGACCTACGTGGGGGCTCCTACGAGCAGTACTTC. The full variable domain, completed using reference TRBV7-9 and TRBJ2-7, is DTGVSQNPRHKITKRGQNVTFRCDPISEHNRLYWYRQTLGQGPEFLTYFQNEAQLEKSRLLSDRFSAERPKGSFSTLEIQRTEQGDSAMYLCASSLPDLRGGSYEQYFGPGTRLTVT.

V and J are TRBV2 and TRBJ1-1; a weak D match, TRBD1 (5 bases). V lost 3 bases, J lost 1 base, and 9 bases lay in between. The CDR3 loop spans 14 amino acids. CDR1 is SNHLY and CDR2 is FYNNEI in the germline V gene. CDR3 nucleotides: TGTGCCAGCAGTGATCCGGGGGAGAACACTGAAGCTTTCTTT. Its translation is CASSDPGENTEAFF.

The gene calls are TRBV5-1 and TRBJ2-5, with 14 bases that match TRBD2. V gave up 4 bases and J gave up 2 bases; unmatched junction bases: 4. The CDR3 is made up of 16 amino acids. Germline assignment: CDR1 SGHRS and CDR2 YFSETQ. The CDR3 nucleotides are TGCGCCAGCAGCCCGGGACTAGCGGGGGCTCAAGAGACCCAGTACTTC. This translates into CASSPGLAGAQETQYF.

CDR3 DNA sequence: TGTGCCAGCAGCTTAGAGCCGGGGGCGGCCTATGGCTACACCTTC. Amino acid sequence: CASSLEPGAAYGYTF. The gene calls are TRBV7-6 and TRBJ1-2, with D possibly being TRBD1 (6 bases). The CDR3 is 15 amino acids. CDR1 is SGHVS, CDR2 FNYEAQ, per germline. Trimming cost V 1 base and J 4 bases, with 13 bases left between them.

This clone was seen a handful of times. The chain links TRBV27 to TRBJ1-2, with 9 bases aligning to TRBD1. Per germline, CDR1 MNHEY and CDR2 SMNVEV (reference sequence). Unmatched junction bases numbered 9, after V lost 6 bases and J lost 7 bases. The CDR3 contains 14 residues. CDR3 region: CASSSQGALSGYTF. For the CDR3, the DNA is TGTGCCAGCAGCTCACAGGGGGCGCTTTCTGGCTACACCTTC.

Concerning this clone itself: A junction boundary mismatches the germline segment, possibly from a read error. This sample also contains other DNA sequences that code for the same CDR3. The V gene is TRBV6-1, the J gene TRBJ2-7; possible D gene TRBD2, 5 bases. CDR1 is MNHNS, CDR2 SASEGT, per germline. This CDR3 is built from 16 residues. Here the CDR3 reads CAISEGLADLSYEQYF. For the CDR3, the DNA is TGTGCCATCAGTGAGGGTCTGGCGGACCTTTCCTACGAGCAGTACTTC.

The V call is TRBV7-6, the J call TRBJ2-1; a possible D gene is TRBD2 (6 bases). The CDR3 length is 15 residues. CDR1 SGHVS and CDR2 FNYEAQ come from the germline V gene. V lost 5 bases, J lost 6 bases, and 17 bases lay in between. In DNA form, the CDR3 reads TGTGCCAGCAGCCCCCTTTCGGCTAGCGCCAATGAGCAGTTCTTC. Residues: CASSPLSASANEQFF.